One and the same sample provided the 15 T cell receptor beta chains below, sequenced in a study of blood T cell repertoires in COVID-19. The data were produced by immunoSEQ multiplex PCR, yet TCRdb's version contains in-frame clones alone and is incomplete. Seen here are roughly 30,000 clones, more than 65% observed once, and the top ten hold 15% to 20%. The sequenced material came from peripheral blood. Source of these receptors: a woman in her fifties or sixties with acute or convalescent COVID-19.

The chain carries TRBV11-3 and TRBJ2-3; TRBD2 matches at 8 bases. The CDR3 length is 13 residues. V was pared by 5 bases and J by 4 bases, with 2 bases of the junction left unmatched. Germline assignment: CDR1 SGHNT and CDR2 YENEEA. The CDR3 DNA is TGTGCCAGCAGCCCGGGGGGGGCAGATACGCAGTATTTT. It translates to CASSPGGADTQYF.

The chain combines TRBV29-1 with TRBJ1-4; TRBD1 matches 8 bases. Trimming at V came to 4 bases and at J to 10 bases, leaving 8 bases not matched to a gene. Germline loops: CDR1 SQVTM, CDR2 ANQGSEA. This CDR3 is built from 13 residues. Written as DNA, the CDR3 is TGCAGCGTTGGTGCCCAGGGGGCCGGAAAACTGTTTTTT. Its protein product is CSVGAQGAGKLFF.

The chain employs TRBV21-1 and TRBJ1-2. TRBV21-1 is tagged as a pseudogene. The CDR3 consists of 14 residues. This chain's CDR3 is CASSPIEALYGYTF. The CDR3, as DNA: TGTGCCAGCAGCCCTATCGAAGCGCTCTATGGCTACACCTTC.

The rearrangement links TRBV18 to TRBJ2-2; D unclear. V was shortened by 1 base and J by 5 bases, with 11 bases between the two germline ends. The CDR3 loop spans 15 amino acids. Looked up from germline, CDR1 is KGHSH and CDR2 is LQKENI. The CDR3 sequence is CASSPRNAQTGELFF. The CDR3 nucleotides read TGTGCCAGCTCACCACGTAACGCTCAGACCGGGGAGCTGTTTTTT.

The chain carries TRBV19 and TRBJ2-1; 11 bases agree with TRBD1. The CDR3 loop spans 13 amino acids. The germline V gene encodes CDR1 LNHDA and CDR2 SQIVND (reference sequence). V was clipped by 7 bases and J by 9 bases; unmatched bases: 5. The CDR3 nucleotides read TGTGCCAGTACTGGACAGGGGGCGGGTGAGCAGTTCTTC. Translation gives CASTGQGAGEQFF.

The rearrangement uses TRBV5-5 and TRBJ1-1; D not certain. Germline CDR1 and CDR2: SGHKS and YYEKEE (reference sequence). The CDR3 covers 14 residues. Trimming took off 3 bases at V and 1 base at J, with 10 bases between the two ends. The CDR3 coding sequence is TGTGCCAGCAGCTCAACAAGTACGAACACTGAAGCTTTCTTT. Translating it yields CASSSTSTNTEAFF.

The rearrangement uses TRBV5-4 and TRBJ2-5; TRBD1 aligns across 8 bases. The CDR3 runs to 15 residues. V lost 1 base, J lost 1 base, and 3 bases stayed unmatched. Per the germline V gene, CDR1 is SGHNT and CDR2 is YYREEE (reference sequence). CDR3 bases: TGTGCCAGCAGCTTGTCAGGGGGCCCCCAAGAGACCCAGTACTTC. Translating gives CASSLSGGPQETQYF.

This clone was counted only a few times. The V call is TRBV2, the J call TRBJ1-5; 10 bases align to TRBD1. Germline V lookup: CDR1 SNHLY, CDR2 FYNNEI. The CDR3 has 17 residues. The ends lost 8 bases at V and 2 bases at J; junction bases unmatched: 12. The CDR3 nucleotides read TGTGCCAGCGCTAGGGGACAGGGGATGTTAGGCAATCAGCCCCAGCATTTT. It translates to CASARGQGMLGNQPQHF.

The rearrangement joins TRBV2 to TRBJ2-5, with 10 positions matching TRBD1. Germline V CDR1 and CDR2: SNHLY, FYNNEI. Unmatched junction bases numbered 10, after V lost 4 bases and J lost 5 bases. This CDR3 comprises 16 residues. The CDR3 sequence is CASSVQVTGGSETQYF. In DNA form, the CDR3 reads TGTGCCAGCAGTGTCCAAGTGACAGGGGGCTCGGAGACCCAGTACTTC.

In DNA form, the CDR3 reads TGTGCCAGCAGCGTAGACGTGGGCGGGGGACAGGGAGGCAATGAGCAGTTCTTC. Its translation is CASSVDVGGGQGGNEQFF. The gene calls are TRBV9 and TRBJ2-1; 9 positions agree with TRBD1. The V and J ends lost 0 bases and 6 bases, in that order; junction bases with no gene match: 13. This CDR3 is 18 amino acids long. Per the germline V gene, CDR1 is SGDLS and CDR2 is YYNGEE.

The rearrangement joins TRBV3-1 (or the pseudogene TRBV3-2) to TRBJ2-5; TRBD2 agrees at 8 bases. CDR3 length: 16 residues. V lost 2 bases to trimming and J lost 5 bases; unmatched junction nucleotides: 10. CDR1 is LGHDT and CDR2 is YNNKEL in the germline V gene (reference sequence). The CDR3 DNA reads TGTGCCAGCAGCCAAAGAGTGGCGGGGGGAGGGGAGACCCAGTACTTC. This gives the protein CASSQRVAGGGETQYF.

The chain links TRBV6-2 or TRBV6-3 to TRBJ1-5; no reliable D call. Germline V gene data show CDR1 as MNHEY and CDR2 as SVGEGT. The V end was cut by 6 bases, the J end by 4 bases, with 13 bases between. The CDR3 has 14 residues. The CDR3 loop reads CASSQLTRNQPQHF. For the CDR3, the DNA is TGTGCCAGCAGCCAACTAACAAGGAATCAGCCCCAGCATTTT.

This rearrangement joins TRBV11-1 to TRBJ1-1; D perhaps matches TRBD1 (6 bases). CDR3 length: 14 amino acids. Per germline, CDR1 SGHAT and CDR2 FQDESV (reference sequence). Between the trimmed V and J ends, which lost 1 base and 4 bases, there was a span of 10 bases. The CDR3 nucleotides read TGTGCCAGCAGCTTAGACAACAGGGCCACTGAAGCTTTCTTT. This codes for CASSLDNRATEAFF.

This sequence joins TRBV4-1 and TRBJ1-6; 7 bases line up with TRBD1. The CDR3 is 18 residues long. CDR1 and CDR2 (germline): MGHRA, YSYEKL. Trimming took 0 bases from V and 8 from J; bases not matched to a gene: 13. The chain's CDR3 is CASSQDRKAGTEYSPLHF. DNA for the CDR3: TGCGCCAGCAGCCAAGATAGAAAGGCGGGGACAGAGTATTCACCCCTCCACTTT.

This clone was seen repeatedly, ten times or more. The rearrangement joins TRBV18 to TRBJ1-1; perhaps TRBD1 as D (6 bases). The germline gives CDR1 KGHSH, CDR2 LQKENI. The CDR3 has 18 residues. The V end lost 2 bases, the J end lost 0 bases, and 19 bases lay between the germline ends. Here the CDR3 reads CASSPLGTTGTLNTEAFF. The CDR3 DNA is TGTGCCAGCTCACCATTGGGTACCACCGGGACACTGAACACTGAAGCTTTCTTT.